The sequence of this TCR beta chain was determined in a study of blood T cell repertoires in COVID-19 (dated by TCRdb to about 2020). Concerning the study at large: The collaborator samples originated in the United States, Italy and Spain and spanned the acute and convalescent phases of COVID-19. The material from the prospective study consisted of cDNA or gDNA derived from T cells, B-cell-depleted T cells, or PBMCs. The dataset comprised deeply sampled blood TCRbeta repertoires from subjects exposed to, actively infected with, or recovered from COVID-19. The repertoires were made available in a free public database intended to serve as a resource for research on the immune response to SARS-CoV-2. Samples were obtained from the ongoing ImmuneRACE study (first 160 participants) and from some 1,200 subjects provided by 6 global collaborators. A de-identified subject ID, COVID-19 status, age in years and sex were almost always included in the sample metadata. HLA class I and class II types, where available, came from metadata supplied by the sample provider rather than from assay-based typing.

The immunoSEQ Assay, a bias-controlled multiplex PCR, was used to amplify TCRbeta CDR3 regions from genomic DNA. On the authors' methods: Within the assay, amplification of reference gene primers was used to estimate how many nucleated cells each sample contained. To quantify the absolute abundance of each unique TCRbeta CDR3 rearrangement, sequence reads were collapsed and filtered. For each sample, productive Simpson clonality was calculated as the square root of Simpson's diversity index over productive rearrangements. TCRdb's version of the immuneACCESS table is confined to in-frame rearrangements and falls short of the full clone set. An unresolved V gene accounts for under half of the shortfall where checked; the remainder is of unknown origin. V, J and clone size were drawn from that table, and D and trimming were deduced from the DNA. The sample data list approximately 150,000 clones, and approximately 93% of these were observed just once. The top ten clonotypes cover just under 2% of the sample.

One collaborating source in Seattle enrolled patients during active infection and followed them longitudinally through the course of disease. Each collaborating institution followed its own protocols to collect whole blood in K2EDTA tubes. Collaborator samples were shipped for TCRbeta analysis as frozen whole blood, isolated PBMCs, or DNA extracted from either sample type. Results the study describes overall, beyond this receptor: The quantity of clinical and demographic metadata differed by source and by participant and was supplied without curation.

The trim is 4 bases for V and 10 bases for J, with a gap of 11 bases between the germline ends. CDR3 length: 13 amino acids, cysteine to phenylalanine. The sequence is cut down to CDR3 DNA, 39 bases in frame from base 1. From a lookup of the germline V gene, CDR1 and CDR2 are SGHTA and FQGNSA. Of note for this clone: Its antigen is unknown. Base qualities are not at hand, and no much larger clone is one base apart.

Sequenced: peripheral blood. The receptor comes from a woman between 55 and 75 years old with COVID-19, enrolled during active disease. The rearrangement joined TRBV7-2 to TRBJ1-6, with no D gene named confidently. The CDR3 region has the sequence CASSSNNGSPLHF. The DNA sequence reads TGTGCCAGCAGCTCCAATAACGGGTCACCCCTCCACTTT.